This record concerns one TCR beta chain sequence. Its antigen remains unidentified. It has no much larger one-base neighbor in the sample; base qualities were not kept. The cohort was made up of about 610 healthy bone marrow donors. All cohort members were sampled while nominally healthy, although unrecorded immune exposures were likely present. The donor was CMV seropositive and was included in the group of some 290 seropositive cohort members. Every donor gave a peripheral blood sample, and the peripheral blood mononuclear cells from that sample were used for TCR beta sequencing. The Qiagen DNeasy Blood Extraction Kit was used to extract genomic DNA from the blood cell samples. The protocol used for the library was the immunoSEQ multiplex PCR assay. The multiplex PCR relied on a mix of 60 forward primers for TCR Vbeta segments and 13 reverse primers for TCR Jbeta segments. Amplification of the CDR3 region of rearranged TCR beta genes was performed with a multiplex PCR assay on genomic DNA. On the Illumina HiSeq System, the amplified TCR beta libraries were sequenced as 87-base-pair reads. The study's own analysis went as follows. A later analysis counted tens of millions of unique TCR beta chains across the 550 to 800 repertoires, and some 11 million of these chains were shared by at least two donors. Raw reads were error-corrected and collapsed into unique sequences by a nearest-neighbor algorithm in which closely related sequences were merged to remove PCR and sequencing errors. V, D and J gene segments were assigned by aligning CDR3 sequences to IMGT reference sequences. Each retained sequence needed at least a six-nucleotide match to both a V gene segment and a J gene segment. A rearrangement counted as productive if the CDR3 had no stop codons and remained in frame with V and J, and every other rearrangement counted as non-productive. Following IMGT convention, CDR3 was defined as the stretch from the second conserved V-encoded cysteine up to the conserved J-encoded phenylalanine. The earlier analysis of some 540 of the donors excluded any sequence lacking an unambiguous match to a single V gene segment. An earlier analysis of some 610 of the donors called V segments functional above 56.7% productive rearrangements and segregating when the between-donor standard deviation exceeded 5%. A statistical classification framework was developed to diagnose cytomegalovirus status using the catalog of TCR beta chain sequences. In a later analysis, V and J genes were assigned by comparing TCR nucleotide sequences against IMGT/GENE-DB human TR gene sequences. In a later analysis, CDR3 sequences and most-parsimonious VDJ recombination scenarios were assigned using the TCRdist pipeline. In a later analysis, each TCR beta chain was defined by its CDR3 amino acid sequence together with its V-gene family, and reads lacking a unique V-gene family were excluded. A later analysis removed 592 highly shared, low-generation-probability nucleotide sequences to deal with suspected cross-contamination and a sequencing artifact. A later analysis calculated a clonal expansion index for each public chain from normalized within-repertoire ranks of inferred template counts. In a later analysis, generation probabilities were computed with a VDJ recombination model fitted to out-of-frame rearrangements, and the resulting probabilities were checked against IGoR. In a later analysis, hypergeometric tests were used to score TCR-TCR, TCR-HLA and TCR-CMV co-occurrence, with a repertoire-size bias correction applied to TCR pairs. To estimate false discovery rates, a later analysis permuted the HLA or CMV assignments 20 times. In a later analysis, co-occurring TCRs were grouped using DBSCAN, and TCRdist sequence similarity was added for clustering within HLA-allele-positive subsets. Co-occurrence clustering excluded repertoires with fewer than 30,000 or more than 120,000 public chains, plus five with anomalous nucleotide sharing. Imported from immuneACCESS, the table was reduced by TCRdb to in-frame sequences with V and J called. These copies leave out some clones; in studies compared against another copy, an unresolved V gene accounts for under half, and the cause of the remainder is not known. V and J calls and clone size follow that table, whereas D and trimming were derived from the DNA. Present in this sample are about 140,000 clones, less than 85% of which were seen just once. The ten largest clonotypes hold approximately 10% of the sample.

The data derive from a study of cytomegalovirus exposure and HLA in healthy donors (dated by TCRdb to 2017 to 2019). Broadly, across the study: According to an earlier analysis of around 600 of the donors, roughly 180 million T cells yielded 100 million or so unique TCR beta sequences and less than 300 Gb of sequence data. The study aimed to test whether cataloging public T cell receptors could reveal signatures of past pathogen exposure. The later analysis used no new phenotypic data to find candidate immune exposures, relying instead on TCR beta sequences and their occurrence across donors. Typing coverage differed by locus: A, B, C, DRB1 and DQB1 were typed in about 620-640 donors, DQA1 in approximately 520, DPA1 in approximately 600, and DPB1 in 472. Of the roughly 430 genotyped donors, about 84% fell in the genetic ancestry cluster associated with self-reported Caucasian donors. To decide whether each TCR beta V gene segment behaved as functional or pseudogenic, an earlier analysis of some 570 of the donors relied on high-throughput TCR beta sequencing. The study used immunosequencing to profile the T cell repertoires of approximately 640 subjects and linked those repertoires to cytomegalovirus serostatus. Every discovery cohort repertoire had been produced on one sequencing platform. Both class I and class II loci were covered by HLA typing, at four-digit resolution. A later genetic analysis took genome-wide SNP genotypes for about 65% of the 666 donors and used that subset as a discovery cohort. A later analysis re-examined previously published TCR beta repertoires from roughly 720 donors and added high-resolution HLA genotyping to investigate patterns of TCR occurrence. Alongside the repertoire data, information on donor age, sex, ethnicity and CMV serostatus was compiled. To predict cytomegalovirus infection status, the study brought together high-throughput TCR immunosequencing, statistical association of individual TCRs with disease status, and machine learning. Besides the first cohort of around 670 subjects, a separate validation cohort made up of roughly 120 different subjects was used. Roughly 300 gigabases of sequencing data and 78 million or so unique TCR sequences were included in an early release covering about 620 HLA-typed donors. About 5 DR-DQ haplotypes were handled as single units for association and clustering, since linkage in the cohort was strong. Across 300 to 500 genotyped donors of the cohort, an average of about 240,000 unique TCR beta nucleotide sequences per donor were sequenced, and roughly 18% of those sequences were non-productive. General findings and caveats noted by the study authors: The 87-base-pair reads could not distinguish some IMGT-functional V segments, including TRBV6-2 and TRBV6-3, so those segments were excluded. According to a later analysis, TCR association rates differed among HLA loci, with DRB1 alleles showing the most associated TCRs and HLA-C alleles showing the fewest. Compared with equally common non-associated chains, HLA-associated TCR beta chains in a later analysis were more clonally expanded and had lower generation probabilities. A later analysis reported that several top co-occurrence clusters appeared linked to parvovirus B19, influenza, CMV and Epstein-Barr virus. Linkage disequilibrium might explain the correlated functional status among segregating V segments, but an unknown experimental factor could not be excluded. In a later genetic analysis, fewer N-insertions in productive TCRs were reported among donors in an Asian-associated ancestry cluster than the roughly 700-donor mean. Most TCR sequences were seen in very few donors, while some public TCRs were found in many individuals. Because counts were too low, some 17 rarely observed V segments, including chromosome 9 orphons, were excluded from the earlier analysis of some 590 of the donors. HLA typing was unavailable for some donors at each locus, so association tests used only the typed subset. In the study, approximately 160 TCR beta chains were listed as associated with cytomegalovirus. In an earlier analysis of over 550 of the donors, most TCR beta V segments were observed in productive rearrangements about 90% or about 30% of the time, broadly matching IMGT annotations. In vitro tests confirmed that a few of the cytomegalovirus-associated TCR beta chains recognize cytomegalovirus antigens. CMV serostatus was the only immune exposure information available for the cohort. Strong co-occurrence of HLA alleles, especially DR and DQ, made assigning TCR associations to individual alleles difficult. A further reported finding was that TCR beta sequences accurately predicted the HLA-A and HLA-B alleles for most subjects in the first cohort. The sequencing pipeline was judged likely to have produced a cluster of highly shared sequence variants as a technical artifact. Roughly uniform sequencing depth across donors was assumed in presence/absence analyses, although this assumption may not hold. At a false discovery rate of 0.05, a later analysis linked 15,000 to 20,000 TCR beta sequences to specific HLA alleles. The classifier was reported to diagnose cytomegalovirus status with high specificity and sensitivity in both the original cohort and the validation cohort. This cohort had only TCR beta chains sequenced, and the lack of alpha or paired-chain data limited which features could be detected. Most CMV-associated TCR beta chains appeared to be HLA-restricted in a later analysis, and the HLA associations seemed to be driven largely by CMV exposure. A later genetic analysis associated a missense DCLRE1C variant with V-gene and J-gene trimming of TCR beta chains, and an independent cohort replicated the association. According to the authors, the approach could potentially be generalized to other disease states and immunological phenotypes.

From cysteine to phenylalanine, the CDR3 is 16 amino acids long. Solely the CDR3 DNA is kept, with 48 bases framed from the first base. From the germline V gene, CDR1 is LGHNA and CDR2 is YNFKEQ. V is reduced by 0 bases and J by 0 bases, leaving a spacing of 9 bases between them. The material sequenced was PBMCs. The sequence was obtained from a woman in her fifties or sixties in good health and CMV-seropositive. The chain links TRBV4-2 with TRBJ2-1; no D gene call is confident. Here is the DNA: TGTGCCAGCAGCCAAGATACCAGAAGCTCCTACAATGAGCAGTTCTTC. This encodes CASSQDTRSSYNEQFF.